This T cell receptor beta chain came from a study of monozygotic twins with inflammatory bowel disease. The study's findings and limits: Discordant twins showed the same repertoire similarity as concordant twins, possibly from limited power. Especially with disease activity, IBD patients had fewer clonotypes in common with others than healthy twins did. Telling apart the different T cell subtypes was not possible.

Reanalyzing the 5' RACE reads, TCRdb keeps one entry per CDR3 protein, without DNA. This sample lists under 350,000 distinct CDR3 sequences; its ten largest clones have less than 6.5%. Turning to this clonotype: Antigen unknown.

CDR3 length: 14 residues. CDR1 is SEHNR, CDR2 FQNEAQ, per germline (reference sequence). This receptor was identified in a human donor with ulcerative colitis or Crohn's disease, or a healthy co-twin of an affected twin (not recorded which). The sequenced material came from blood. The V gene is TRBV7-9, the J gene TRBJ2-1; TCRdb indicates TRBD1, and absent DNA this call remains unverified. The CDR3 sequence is CAAAGQGNYNEQFF.